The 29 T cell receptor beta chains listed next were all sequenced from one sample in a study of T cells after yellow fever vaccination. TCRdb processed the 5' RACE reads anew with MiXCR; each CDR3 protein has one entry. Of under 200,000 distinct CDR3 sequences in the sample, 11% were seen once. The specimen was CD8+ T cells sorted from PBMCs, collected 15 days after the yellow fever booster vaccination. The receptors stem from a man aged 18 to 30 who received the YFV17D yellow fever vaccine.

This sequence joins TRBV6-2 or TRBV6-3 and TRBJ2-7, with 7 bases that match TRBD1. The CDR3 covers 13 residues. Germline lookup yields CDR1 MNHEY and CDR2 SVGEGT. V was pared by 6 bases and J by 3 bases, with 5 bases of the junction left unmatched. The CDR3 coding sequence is TGTGCCAGCAGCAGGGGACAGATCTACGAGCAGTACTTC. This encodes CASSRGQIYEQYF.

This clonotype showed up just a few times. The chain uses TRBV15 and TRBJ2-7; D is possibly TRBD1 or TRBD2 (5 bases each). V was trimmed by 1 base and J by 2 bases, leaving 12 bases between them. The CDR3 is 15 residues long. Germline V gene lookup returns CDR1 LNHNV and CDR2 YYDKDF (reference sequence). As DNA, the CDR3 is TGTGCCACCAGCAGAGGAAACGGGGCGACCTACGAGCAGTACTTC. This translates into CATSRGNGATYEQYF.

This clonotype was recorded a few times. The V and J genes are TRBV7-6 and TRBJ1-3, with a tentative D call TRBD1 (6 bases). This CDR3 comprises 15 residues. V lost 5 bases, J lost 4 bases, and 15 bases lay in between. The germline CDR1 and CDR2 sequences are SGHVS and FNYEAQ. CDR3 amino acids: CASSPGQGPGNTIYF. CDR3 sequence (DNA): TGTGCCAGCAGCCCCGGGCAGGGGCCCGGAAACACCATATATTTT.

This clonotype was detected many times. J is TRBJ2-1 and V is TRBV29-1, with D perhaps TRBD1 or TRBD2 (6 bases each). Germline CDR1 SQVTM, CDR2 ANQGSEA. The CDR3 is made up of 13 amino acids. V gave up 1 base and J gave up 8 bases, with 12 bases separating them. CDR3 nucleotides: TGCAGCGTTGAAGGGGGGGCCGAGTATGAGCAGTTCTTC. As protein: CSVEGGAEYEQFF.

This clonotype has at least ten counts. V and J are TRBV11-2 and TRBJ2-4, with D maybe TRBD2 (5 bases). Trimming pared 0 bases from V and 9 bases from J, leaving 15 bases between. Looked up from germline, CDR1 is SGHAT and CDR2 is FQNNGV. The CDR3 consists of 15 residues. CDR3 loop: CASSLDLYQRRIQYF. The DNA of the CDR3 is TGTGCCAGCAGCTTAGATCTGTACCAGCGGCGCATTCAGTACTTC.

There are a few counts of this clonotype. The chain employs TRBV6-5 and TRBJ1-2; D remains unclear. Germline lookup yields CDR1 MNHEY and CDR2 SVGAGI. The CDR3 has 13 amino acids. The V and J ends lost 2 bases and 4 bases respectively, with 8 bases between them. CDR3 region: CASSYAYGYGYTF. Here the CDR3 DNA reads TGTGCCAGCAGTTACGCCTACGGCTATGGCTACACCTTC.

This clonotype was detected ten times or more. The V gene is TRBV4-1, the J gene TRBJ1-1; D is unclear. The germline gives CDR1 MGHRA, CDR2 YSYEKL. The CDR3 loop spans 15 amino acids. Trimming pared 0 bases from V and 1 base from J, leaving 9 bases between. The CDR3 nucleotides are TGCGCCAGCAGCCAAGATCTAGCAGGGAACACTGAAGCTTTCTTT. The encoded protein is CASSQDLAGNTEAFF.

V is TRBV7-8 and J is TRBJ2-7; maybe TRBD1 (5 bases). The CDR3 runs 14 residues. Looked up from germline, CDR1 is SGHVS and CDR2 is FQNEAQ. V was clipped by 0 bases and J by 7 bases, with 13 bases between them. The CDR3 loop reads CASSLAYETVEQYF. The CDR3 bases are TGTGCCAGCAGCTTAGCGTACGAGACAGTGGAGCAGTACTTC.

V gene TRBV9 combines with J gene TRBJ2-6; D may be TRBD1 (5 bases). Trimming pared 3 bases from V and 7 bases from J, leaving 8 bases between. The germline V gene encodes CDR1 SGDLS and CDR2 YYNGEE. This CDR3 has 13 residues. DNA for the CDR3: TGTGCCAGCAGCGACAGGTATGCCAACGTCCTGACTTTC. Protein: CASSDRYANVLTF. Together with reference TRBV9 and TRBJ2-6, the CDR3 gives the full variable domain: DSGVTQTPKHLITATGQRVTLRCSPRSGDLSVYWYQQSLDQGLQFLIQYYNGEERAKGNILERFSAQQFPDLHSELNLSSLELGDSALYFCASSDRYANVLTFGAGSRLTVL.

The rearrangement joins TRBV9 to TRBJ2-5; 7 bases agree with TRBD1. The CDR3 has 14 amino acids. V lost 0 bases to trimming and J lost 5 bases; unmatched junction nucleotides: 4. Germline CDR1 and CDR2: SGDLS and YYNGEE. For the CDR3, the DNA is TGTGCCAGCAGCGTAGGAGGGGGCAGGGAGACCCAGTACTTC. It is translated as CASSVGGGRETQYF.

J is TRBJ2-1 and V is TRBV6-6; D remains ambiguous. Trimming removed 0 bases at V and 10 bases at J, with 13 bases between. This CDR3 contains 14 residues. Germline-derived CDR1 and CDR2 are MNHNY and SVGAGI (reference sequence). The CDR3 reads CASSYSDPAPEQFF. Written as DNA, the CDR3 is TGTGCCAGCAGTTACTCCGACCCGGCTCCCGAGCAGTTCTTC.

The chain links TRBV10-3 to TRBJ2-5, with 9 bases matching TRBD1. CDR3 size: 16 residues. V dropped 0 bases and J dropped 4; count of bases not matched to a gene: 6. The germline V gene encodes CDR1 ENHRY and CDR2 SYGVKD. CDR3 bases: TGTGCCATCAGTGAGTCACGAGGGACAGGGCGAGAGACCCAGTACTTC. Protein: CAISESRGTGRETQYF.

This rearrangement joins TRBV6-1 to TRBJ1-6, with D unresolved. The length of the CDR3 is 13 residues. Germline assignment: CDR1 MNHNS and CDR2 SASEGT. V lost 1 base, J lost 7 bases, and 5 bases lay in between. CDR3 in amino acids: CASSEVENSPLHF. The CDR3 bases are TGTGCCAGCAGTGAAGTAGAGAATTCACCCCTCCACTTT.

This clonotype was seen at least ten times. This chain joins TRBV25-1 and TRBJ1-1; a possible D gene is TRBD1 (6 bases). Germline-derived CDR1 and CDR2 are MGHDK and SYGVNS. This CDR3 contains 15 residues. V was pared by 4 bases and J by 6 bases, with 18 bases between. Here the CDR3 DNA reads TGTGCCAGCAGTGGACCACAGGGATGGGGAGCTGAAGCTTTCTTT. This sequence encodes CASSGPQGWGAEAFF. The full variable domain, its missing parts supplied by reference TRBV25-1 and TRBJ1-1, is EADIYQTPRYLVIGTGKKITLECSQTMGHDKMYWYQQDPGMELHLIHYSYGVNSTEKGDLSSESTVSRIRTEHFPLTLESARPSHTSQYLCASSGPQGWGAEAFFGQGTRLTVV.

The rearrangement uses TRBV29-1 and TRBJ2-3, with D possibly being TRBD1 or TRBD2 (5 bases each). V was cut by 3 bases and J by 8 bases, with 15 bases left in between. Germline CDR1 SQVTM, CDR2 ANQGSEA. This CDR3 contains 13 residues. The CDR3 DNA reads TGCAGCGTTGAGATCAGGGTTGGGAGTACGCAGTATTTT. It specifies CSVEIRVGSTQYF.

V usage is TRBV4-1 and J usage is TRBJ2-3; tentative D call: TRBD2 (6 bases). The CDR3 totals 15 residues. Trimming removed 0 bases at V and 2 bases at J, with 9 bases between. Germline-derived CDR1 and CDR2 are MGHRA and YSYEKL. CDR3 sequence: CASSQEPGATDTQYF. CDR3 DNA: TGCGCCAGCAGCCAAGAACCGGGAGCCACAGATACGCAGTATTTT.

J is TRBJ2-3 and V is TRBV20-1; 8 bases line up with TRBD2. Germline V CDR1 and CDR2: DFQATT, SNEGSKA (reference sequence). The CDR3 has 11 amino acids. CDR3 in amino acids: CRRGGADTQYF. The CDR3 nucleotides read TGCAGACGGGGGGGCGCAGATACGCAGTATTTT.

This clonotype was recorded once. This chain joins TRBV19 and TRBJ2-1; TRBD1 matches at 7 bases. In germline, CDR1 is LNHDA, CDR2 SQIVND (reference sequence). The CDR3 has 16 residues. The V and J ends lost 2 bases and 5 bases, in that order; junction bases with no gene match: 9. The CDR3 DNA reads TGTGCCAGTAGTATAATTGCGGCAGGGGGTAACAATGAGCAGTTCTTC. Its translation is CASSIIAAGGNNEQFF.

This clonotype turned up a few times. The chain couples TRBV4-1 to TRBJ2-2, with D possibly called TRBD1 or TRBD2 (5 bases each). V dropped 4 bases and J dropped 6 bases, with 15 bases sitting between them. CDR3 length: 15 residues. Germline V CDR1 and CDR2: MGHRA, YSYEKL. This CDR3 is CASSPRDVESGELFF. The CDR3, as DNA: TGCGCCAGCAGCCCCAGGGACGTTGAGTCCGGGGAGCTGTTTTTT.

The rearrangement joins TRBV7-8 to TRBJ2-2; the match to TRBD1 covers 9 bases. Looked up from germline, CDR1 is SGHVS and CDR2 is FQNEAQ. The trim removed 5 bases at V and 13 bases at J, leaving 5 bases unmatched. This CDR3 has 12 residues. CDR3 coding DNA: TGTGCCAGCAGCATCGGACAGGGGTGGCTGTTTTTT. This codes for CASSIGQGWLFF.

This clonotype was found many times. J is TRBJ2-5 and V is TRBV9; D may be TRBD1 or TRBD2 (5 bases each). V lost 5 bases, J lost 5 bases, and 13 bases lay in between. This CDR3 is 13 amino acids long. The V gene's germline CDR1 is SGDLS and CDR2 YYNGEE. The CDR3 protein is CASSPGTTETQYF. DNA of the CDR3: TGTGCCAGCAGTCCCGGGACCACGGAGACCCAGTACTTC.

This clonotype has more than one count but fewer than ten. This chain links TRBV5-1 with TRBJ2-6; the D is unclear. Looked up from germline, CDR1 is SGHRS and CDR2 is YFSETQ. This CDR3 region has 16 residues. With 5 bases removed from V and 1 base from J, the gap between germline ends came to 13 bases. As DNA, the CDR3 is TGCGCCAGCAGGTCGCGAAGGGATTCTGGGGCCAACGTCCTGACTTTC. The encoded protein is CASRSRRDSGANVLTF.

The CDR3 DNA sequence: TGTGCCACCAGCAGAGCTGCGGCCGCCACAGATACGCAGTATTTT. This translates into CATSRAAAATDTQYF. J is TRBJ2-3 and V is TRBV15; D uncertain. This CDR3 contains 15 residues. Germline V gene sequence: CDR1 LNHNV, CDR2 YYDKDF (reference sequence). V gave up 1 base and J gave up 2 bases, with 10 bases separating them.

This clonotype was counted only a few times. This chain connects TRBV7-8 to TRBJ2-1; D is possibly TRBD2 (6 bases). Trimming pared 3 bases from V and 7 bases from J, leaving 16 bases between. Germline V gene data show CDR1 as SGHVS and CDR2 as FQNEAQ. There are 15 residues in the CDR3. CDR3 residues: CASSFGQRALNEQFF. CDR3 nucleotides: TGTGCCAGCAGCTTCGGGCAGCGGGCCTTGAATGAGCAGTTCTTC. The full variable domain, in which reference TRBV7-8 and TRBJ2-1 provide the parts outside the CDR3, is GAGVSQSPRYKVAKRGQDVALRCDPISGHVSLFWYQQALGQGPEFLTYFQNEAQLDKSGLPSDRFFAERPEGSVSTLKIQRTQQEDSAVYLCASSFGQRALNEQFFGPGTRLTVL.

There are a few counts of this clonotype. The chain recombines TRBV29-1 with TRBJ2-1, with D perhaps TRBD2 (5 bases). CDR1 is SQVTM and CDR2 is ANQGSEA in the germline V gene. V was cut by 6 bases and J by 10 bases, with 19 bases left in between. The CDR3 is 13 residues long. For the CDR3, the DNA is TGCAGCGTCCCGAGGACCGGGGTCTTCGAGCAGTTCTTC. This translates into CSVPRTGVFEQFF.

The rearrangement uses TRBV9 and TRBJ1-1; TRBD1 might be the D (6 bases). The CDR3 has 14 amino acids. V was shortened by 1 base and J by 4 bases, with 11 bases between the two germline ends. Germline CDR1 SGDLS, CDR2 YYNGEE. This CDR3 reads CASSVSGTTTEAFF. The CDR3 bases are TGTGCCAGCAGCGTATCCGGGACAACCACTGAAGCTTTCTTT. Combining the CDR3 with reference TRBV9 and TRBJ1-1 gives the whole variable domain DSGVTQTPKHLITATGQRVTLRCSPRSGDLSVYWYQQSLDQGLQFLIQYYNGEERAKGNILERFSAQQFPDLHSELNLSSLELGDSALYFCASSVSGTTTEAFFGQGTRLTVV.

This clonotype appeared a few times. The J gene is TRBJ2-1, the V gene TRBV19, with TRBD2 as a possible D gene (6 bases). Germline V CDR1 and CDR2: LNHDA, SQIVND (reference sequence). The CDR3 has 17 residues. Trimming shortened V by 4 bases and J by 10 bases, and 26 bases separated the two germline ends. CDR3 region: CASSSGTVPDLQFEQFF. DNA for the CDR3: TGTGCCAGTAGTAGCGGGACGGTGCCTGACCTACAATTCGAGCAGTTCTTC.

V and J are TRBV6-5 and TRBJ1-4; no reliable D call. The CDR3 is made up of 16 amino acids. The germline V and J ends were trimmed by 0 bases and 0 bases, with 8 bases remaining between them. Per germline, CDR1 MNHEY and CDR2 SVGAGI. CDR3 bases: TGTGCCAGCAGTTACTCGATCGTAGCAACTAATGAAAAACTGTTTTTT. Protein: CASSYSIVATNEKLFF.

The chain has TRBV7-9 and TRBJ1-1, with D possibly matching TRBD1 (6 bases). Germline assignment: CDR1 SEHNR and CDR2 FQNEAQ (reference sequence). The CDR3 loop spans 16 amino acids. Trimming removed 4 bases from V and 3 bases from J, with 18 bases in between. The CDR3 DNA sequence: TGTGCCAGCAGCTCCAGGGGCCCGGGGAAGTACACTGAAGCTTTCTTT. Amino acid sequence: CASSSRGPGKYTEAFF.